The following is a T cell receptor beta chain sequence with its context. The record originates from a study of blood T cell repertoires in COVID-19. Overall study context: The origin of the acute and convalescent COVID-19 samples was the United States, Italy and Spain.

Assay used: immunoSEQ multiplex PCR; TCRdb lists only in-frame clones, some missing. The sample includes roughly 250,000 clones, roughly four fifths seen only once; the top ten take about 7.4%. Germline-derived CDR1 and CDR2 are SGHNT and YYREEE (reference sequence). V lost 3 bases, J lost 4 bases, and 6 bases stayed unmatched. This CDR3 comprises 15 residues. This TCR was sampled from a woman between 45 and 60 years old with acute or convalescent COVID-19. Sequenced: peripheral blood. The chain is built from TRBV5-4 and TRBJ2-3; 9 nucleotides line up with TRBD1. Written as DNA, the CDR3 is TGTGCCAGCAGCTCAACCGGGACAGGGTCAGATACGCAGTATTTT. Its protein is CASSSTGTGSDTQYF. The full variable domain, in which reference TRBV5-4 and TRBJ2-3 provide the parts outside the CDR3, is ETGVTQSPTHLIKTRGQQVTLRCSSQSGHNTVSWYQQALGQGPQFIFQYYREEENGRGNFPPRFSGLQFPNYSSELNVNALELDDSALYLCASSSTGTGSDTQYFGPGTRLTVL.